These T cell receptor beta chains were read from a single sample in a study of cytomegalovirus exposure and HLA in healthy donors. Sequencing used immunoSEQ multiplex PCR; TCRdb keeps in-frame clones, though not all of them. This sample yields some 70,000 clones, of which roughly two thirds are seen a single time; 11% to 15% belongs to the top ten. The sequenced sample was PBMCs. These receptors were taken from a male donor in good health and CMV-seropositive. CDR3s include the opening cysteine and the closing phenylalanine or tryptophan. The D gene is left open where the match is weak. Size is omitted from some rows. Given values are once, few, many or a class for expanded clones.

abundance,d_gene,v_gene,j_gene,CDR3nt,CDR3aa
few,TRBD1,TRBV4-3,TRBJ2-7,TGCGCCAGCAGTCTGAGGGGACAGCCTTACGAGCAGTACTTC,CASSLRGQPYEQYF
NA,NA,TRBV6-5,TRBJ2-1,TGTGCCAGCAGTTATCCGACTATACATGGGCACAATGAGCAGTTCTTC,CASSYPTIHGHNEQFF
NA,TRBD2,TRBV18,TRBJ2-3,TGTGCCAGCTCACCACGCGGGAGGGCTAGCACAGATACGCAGTATTTT,CASSPRGRASTDTQYF
few,TRBD1,TRBV6-5,TRBJ2-3,TGTGCCAGCAGTTTCACCTCCGGGACAGGCACAGATACGCAGTATTTT,CASSFTSGTGTDTQYF
NA,NA,TRBV5-4,TRBJ2-1,TGTGCCAGCAGCTTTGGCGGACAGAAGCGCAATGAGCAGTTCTTC,CASSFGGQKRNEQFF
NA,TRBD1,TRBV11-2,TRBJ1-2,TGTGCCAGCAGCACAACAGGGGGCGCTCATGGCTACACCTTC,CASSTTGGAHGYTF
NA,TRBD2,TRBV27,TRBJ2-1,TGTGCCAGCGGACTTACCCCCTCAGCGGGAGGCCATTTCAGTGAGCAGTTCTTC,CASGLTPSAGGHFSEQFF
NA,TRBD1,TRBV4-1,TRBJ2-5,TGCGCCAGCAGCCACGGACAGGGGGCGCTCGGGGAGACCCAGTACTTC,CASSHGQGALGETQYF
NA,NA,TRBV29-1,TRBJ2-3,TGCAGCGTTGATCGGCAGGGTGGAGATACGCAGTATTTT,CSVDRQGGDTQYF
NA,NA,TRBV7-9,TRBJ1-2,TGTGCCAGCAGCTCTGACAAAGAGTACTATGGCTACACCTTC,CASSSDKEYYGYTF
NA,TRBD1,TRBV6-1,TRBJ1-4,TGTGCCAGCAGTGAAGCGGGCAGGGGGGCAACTAATGAAAAACTGTTTTTT,CASSEAGRGATNEKLFF
NA,NA,TRBV19,TRBJ2-2,TGTGCCAGTAGTAACAGGCCAGCCTTCTCCGGGGAGCTGTTTTTT,CASSNRPAFSGELFF
NA,NA,TRBV11-2,TRBJ1-4,TGTGCCAGCAGCTTAGATAGGGCAGGGAAACTGTTTTTT,CASSLDRAGKLFF
NA,NA,TRBV5-1,TRBJ1-2,TGCGCCAGCAGCTCAGCGACCGGTTGGTTGGATGGCTACACCTTC,CASSSATGWLDGYTF
NA,TRBD2,TRBV7-3,TRBJ2-1,TGTGCCAGCAGCCCCACCAGGACTAGCGGGAAGAATGAGCAGTTCTTC,CASSPTRTSGKNEQFF
NA,NA,TRBV7-7,TRBJ2-3,TGTGCCAGCAGCCAAGACAGGTCCACAGATACGCAGTATTTT,CASSQDRSTDTQYF
NA,NA,TRBV4-1,TRBJ1-6,TGCGCCAGCAGCCAAGTTGGCGGGAGCTCCTATAATTCACCCCTCCACTTT,CASSQVGGSSYNSPLHF